This T cell receptor beta chain was recorded in a study of graft-versus-host responses after intestinal transplantation. Study overall: The recipients all started with anti-thymocyte globulin induction and then took tacrolimus and steroids for 2 to 4 years. Study-wide points: GvH clones turned up in recipient marrow; some had shown up first in ileum or blood. There was an association between peak levels of circulating GvH clones and early post-transplant HvG declines.

TCRdb's table, derived via immunoSEQ multiplex PCR, lists solely in-frame clones and lacks some. Of 90,000 to 150,000 clones in the sample, approximately 92% were seen once. With 0 bases clipped from V and 4 bases from J, the junction kept 2 bases outside the gene matches. The V gene's germline CDR1 is SGHRS and CDR2 YFSETQ. CDR3 length: 15 amino acids. Regarding this clone: What it binds is unknown.

Sequences were derived from unstimulated CD4+ T cells sorted from spleen or lymph node cells, sampled before intestinal transplant. The V call is TRBV5-1, the J call TRBJ1-1, with TRBD1 matching over 11 bases. The source of this sequence is a human donor who received an intestinal transplant. Written as DNA, the CDR3 is TGCGCCAGCAGCTTGGAGGGGACAGGGGGCACTGAAGCTTTCTTT. Protein product: CASSLEGTGGTEAFF.